Listed here are 25 T cell receptor beta chains from one sample, sequenced in a study of cytomegalovirus exposure and HLA in healthy donors listed by TCRdb under 2017. Library generation was performed with the immunoSEQ multiplex PCR assay. For the multiplex PCR, a mixture combining 60 forward primers for TCR Vbeta segments and 13 reverse primers for TCR Jbeta segments was used. Held by TCRdb, this immuneACCESS table contains in-frame sequences only and omits some clones. Under half of the omission traces to an unresolved V gene where checked; the cause of the rest is unknown. Across this sample there are roughly 130,000 clones, with over 8% seen only once. The top ten clonotypes cover 5.5% of the sample. The sequenced material came from PBMCs. Receptor source: a man aged 35 to 55 in good health and CMV-seronegative.

The chain combines TRBV5-8 with TRBJ2-1; D may be TRBD1 (5 bases). The germline CDR1 and CDR2 sequences are SGHTS and YDEGEE. The CDR3 runs 15 residues. Trimming removed 0 bases at V and 8 bases at J, with 15 bases between. The CDR3 region is CASSLGQLLGDEQFF. The DNA of the CDR3 is TGTGCCAGCAGCTTGGGACAGCTATTAGGCGATGAGCAGTTCTTC.

This clone was seen a handful of times. V is TRBV5-4 and J is TRBJ2-3; 7 bases are shared with TRBD1. Germline V gene sequence: CDR1 SGHNT, CDR2 YYREEE (reference sequence). The CDR3 is 16 amino acids. V dropped 0 bases and J dropped 2; count of bases not matched to a gene: 6. The CDR3 loop reads CASSLGDRVSTDTQYF. Here the CDR3 DNA reads TGTGCCAGCAGCTTGGGTGACAGGGTTTCCACAGATACGCAGTATTTT.

The chain employs TRBV11-3 and TRBJ2-5; 9 bases match TRBD1. Germline-derived CDR1 and CDR2 are SGHNT and YENEEA. CDR3 length: 14 amino acids. V dropped 5 bases and J dropped 7; count of bases not matched to a gene: 8. The CDR3 loop is CASSPGQGSGTQYF. In DNA form, the CDR3 reads TGTGCCAGCAGCCCGGGACAGGGTTCGGGGACCCAGTACTTC.

This clone was seen more than once but under ten times. The chain links TRBV11-2 to TRBJ1-6; 8 positions match TRBD1. CDR3 length: 19 residues. V gave up 3 bases and J gave up 0 bases; unmatched junction bases: 10. Germline V CDR1 and CDR2: SGHAT, FQNNGV. Here the CDR3 DNA reads TGTGCCAGCAGCTTCGGGACAGGAGACGGGAGCTCCTATAATTCACCCCTCCACTTT. This gives the protein CASSFGTGDGSSYNSPLHF.

The V call is TRBV5-1, the J call TRBJ1-2; 7 bases line up with TRBD1. Germline V gene lookup returns CDR1 SGHRS and CDR2 YFSETQ. There are 13 residues in the CDR3. V lost 7 bases to trimming and J lost 5 bases; unmatched junction nucleotides: 8. The CDR3 region is CASGTQGRYGYTF. In DNA, the CDR3 is TGCGCCAGCGGCACACAGGGGCGGTATGGCTACACCTTC.

This clone came up a few times. The chain is built from TRBV7-9 and TRBJ2-3; 8 bases fit TRBD1. After removal of 5 bases from V and 5 bases from J, the junction contained 3 bases not matched to a gene. This CDR3 region has 13 residues. Per germline, CDR1 SEHNR and CDR2 FQNEAQ (reference sequence). The CDR3 here is CASSPTGVDTQYF. The CDR3 DNA sequence: TGTGCCAGCAGCCCGACAGGGGTAGATACGCAGTATTTT. The whole variable domain, filled in from reference TRBV7-9 and TRBJ2-3, reads DTGVSQNPRHKITKRGQNVTFRCDPISEHNRLYWYRQTLGQGPEFLTYFQNEAQLEKSRLLSDRFSAERPKGSFSTLEIQRTEQGDSAMYLCASSPTGVDTQYFGPGTRLTVL.

In DNA form, the CDR3 reads TGCAGCGTTGAGAGGTCTAGCGGGGGGGAAATTTACAATGAGCAGTTCTTC. Translation gives CSVERSSGGEIYNEQFF. The genes are TRBV29-1 and TRBJ2-1; 12 bases agree with TRBD2. Germline V gives CDR1 SQVTM, CDR2 ANQGSEA. The CDR3 loop spans 17 amino acids. The ends lost 3 bases at V and 4 bases at J; junction bases unmatched: 10.

This clone has at least ten counts. This chain uses TRBV29-1 with TRBJ2-1; 7 bases fit TRBD2. This CDR3 contains 13 residues. Germline trimming cut 4 bases from V and 6 bases from J; bases unmatched to any gene: 6. Germline CDR1 is SQVTM and CDR2 is ANQGSEA. The DNA for the CDR3 is TGCAGCGTTGCCCCGGGGAGGGGCAATGAGCAGTTCTTC. Translating it yields CSVAPGRGNEQFF.

This sequence joins TRBV5-3 and TRBJ1-2; possible D gene TRBD1, 5 bases. TRBV5-3 is placed among ORFs of uncertain function. The CDR3 covers 11 residues. V shed 8 bases and J shed 8 bases, with 13 bases lying between them. CDR3 in amino acids: CASSRGYGYTF. The CDR3 DNA is TGTGCCAGCAGCCGGGGGTACGGCTACACCTTC.

J is TRBJ2-7 and V is TRBV2, with D hard to call. The germline V gene has CDR1 SNHLY and CDR2 FYNNEI. V lost 3 bases and J lost 3, with 6 bases in between. CDR3 size: 12 residues. For the CDR3, the DNA is TGTGCCAGCAGTGAGCAGGACTACGAGCAGTACTTC. It encodes CASSEQDYEQYF.

This clone occurred a few times. This rearrangement joins TRBV6-1 to TRBJ1-1, with D possibly being TRBD1 (6 bases). Germline V gene sequence: CDR1 MNHNS, CDR2 SASEGT. The V and J ends lost 7 bases and 5 bases respectively, with 17 bases between them. The CDR3 totals 14 residues. CDR3 nucleotide sequence: TGTGCCAGCAATGGGGGCAGGGGAAGAACTGAAGCTTTCTTT. It translates to CASNGGRGRTEAFF.

This clone was seen more than once but under ten times. V and J are TRBV25-1 and TRBJ2-7; 8 bases are a match to TRBD1. The length of the CDR3 is 17 residues. The germline V gene encodes CDR1 MGHDK and CDR2 SYGVNS. The junction had 11 bases not matched to a gene; V was cut back by 1 base and J by 3 bases. The CDR3 nucleotides are TGTGCCAGCAGTGAATTCCCCGGGACAGGCTTCCTCTACGAGCAGTACTTC. Protein sequence: CASSEFPGTGFLYEQYF.

This clone was picked up a small number of times. The rearrangement joins TRBV6-1 to TRBJ2-7, with 7 bases identical to TRBD1. In germline, CDR1 is MNHNS, CDR2 SASEGT. V lost 5 bases and J lost 4; bases outside the gene matches: 8. CDR3 length: 14 residues. The CDR3 loop reads CASSTRDSRYEQYF. The CDR3 DNA sequence: TGTGCCAGCAGTACTCGGGACAGTCGATACGAGCAGTACTTC.

This clone was observed a handful of times. The rearrangement joins TRBV9 to TRBJ2-7, with D perhaps TRBD1 (5 bases). V shed 1 base and J shed 6 bases, with 8 bases lying between them. The CDR3 runs to 12 residues. The germline gives CDR1 SGDLS, CDR2 YYNGEE. This CDR3 reads CASSVNQGEQYF. DNA of the CDR3: TGTGCCAGCAGCGTAAACCAGGGCGAGCAGTACTTC.

V is TRBV5-1 and J is TRBJ2-3; possible D gene TRBD2, 6 bases. The CDR3 consists of 14 residues. V was shortened by 4 bases and J by 6 bases, with 15 bases between the two germline ends. Germline V lookup: CDR1 SGHRS, CDR2 YFSETQ. CDR3 nucleotide sequence: TGCGCCAGCAGCGCGGTGACTAGTTCTGATACGCAGTATTTT. Translating it yields CASSAVTSSDTQYF.

The V call is TRBV15, the J call TRBJ1-2; possibly TRBD1 for D (5 bases). The CDR3 runs to 16 residues. Germline-derived CDR1 and CDR2 are LNHNV and YYDKDF (reference sequence). V was shortened by 3 bases and J by 3 bases, with 17 bases between the two germline ends. CDR3 region: CATSRTPLGEDYGYTF. The CDR3, as DNA: TGTGCCACCAGCAGGACCCCACTGGGGGAGGACTATGGCTACACCTTC.

The genes are TRBV5-6 and TRBJ2-1; 12 bases are a match to TRBD2. The germline gives CDR1 SGHDT, CDR2 YYEEEE. The junction had 7 bases not matched to a gene; V was cut back by 0 bases and J by 12 bases. The CDR3 length is 15 residues. CDR3 sequence: CASSLGLAGDFGQFF. CDR3 sequence (DNA): TGTGCCAGCAGCTTGGGACTAGCGGGGGACTTCGGGCAGTTCTTC.

The chain recombines TRBV2 with TRBJ1-6; 9 nucleotides agree with TRBD1. V dropped 6 bases and J dropped 9; count of bases not matched to a gene: 6. In germline, CDR1 is SNHLY, CDR2 FYNNEI. This CDR3 has 14 amino acids. DNA for the CDR3: TGTGCCAGCAGGCCTGGACAGGGGTTTTCACCCCTCCACTTT. Translation gives CASRPGQGFSPLHF.

This clone came up a few times. The DNA for the CDR3 is TGTGCCAGCAGCCCCCGGGGCGGGGCGGGGGAGACCCAGTACTTC. As protein: CASSPRGGAGETQYF. The chain links TRBV7-2 to TRBJ2-5; tentative D call: TRBD2 (6 bases). The CDR3 length is 15 residues. Between the trimmed V and J ends, which lost 5 bases and 5 bases, there was a span of 18 bases. Germline V CDR1 and CDR2: SGHTA, FQGNSA.

The chain couples TRBV25-1 to TRBJ2-1, with 10 bases matching TRBD2. CDR3 length equals 15 residues. In germline, CDR1 is MGHDK, CDR2 SYGVNS. J was trimmed by 8 bases and V by 1 base; bases with no gene match: 5. CDR3 bases: TGTGCCAGCAGTGAATTGGGGCTAGCGGGGGATGAGCAGTTCTTC. It translates to CASSELGLAGDEQFF. The full variable domain, in which reference TRBV25-1 and TRBJ2-1 provide the parts outside the CDR3, is EADIYQTPRYLVIGTGKKITLECSQTMGHDKMYWYQQDPGMELHLIHYSYGVNSTEKGDLSSESTVSRIRTEHFPLTLESARPSHTSQYLCASSELGLAGDEQFFGPGTRLTVL.

This clone was counted only a few times. The chain has TRBV25-1 and TRBJ1-1, with 7 nucleotides matching TRBD1. Per the germline V gene, CDR1 is MGHDK and CDR2 is SYGVNS. Germline trimming cut 3 bases from V and 12 bases from J; bases unmatched to any gene: 4. This CDR3 has 11 amino acids. In DNA form, the CDR3 reads TGTGCCAGCAGTGATGCCAGGGGGACTTTCTTT. It encodes CASSDARGTFF.

This chain connects TRBV21-1 to TRBJ1-6; the DNA was not compared with TRBD1, the D call given in the table. TRBV21-1 is shown as a pseudogene. CDR3 length equals 16 residues. The CDR3 spells CASSKAYRGPNSPLHF. The CDR3 DNA reads TGTGCCAGCAGCAAAGCCTACAGGGGGCCGAACTCACCCCTCCACTTT.

This clone appeared a single time. This chain connects TRBV7-9 to TRBJ2-5; 8 bases agree with TRBD2. V gave up 2 bases and J gave up 1 base; unmatched junction bases: 3. Germline loops: CDR1 SEHNR, CDR2 FQNEAQ (reference sequence). The CDR3 sequence is 15 residues long. In DNA form, the CDR3 reads TGTGCCAGCAGCTTAAACAGCGGGGGCCAAGAGACCCAGTACTTC. Protein product: CASSLNSGGQETQYF.

This clone showed up just a few times. The chain recombines TRBV28 with TRBJ1-1, with 9 bases aligning to TRBD1. V was pared by 6 bases and J by 2 bases, with 4 bases of the junction left unmatched. The germline V gene has CDR1 MDHEN and CDR2 SYDVKM. This CDR3 has 14 residues. For the CDR3, the DNA is TGTGCCAGCAGGGGACAGGGTGCCAACACTGAAGCTTTCTTT. As protein: CASRGQGANTEAFF.

This clone occurred a few times. This chain links TRBV6-1 with TRBJ2-2, with a possible D match to TRBD1 (6 bases). The germline gives CDR1 MNHNS, CDR2 SASEGT. This CDR3 is 14 amino acids long. Trimming pared 9 bases from V and 0 bases from J, leaving 11 bases between. CDR3 sequence reads: CASRGQPNTGELFF. The DNA of the CDR3 is TGTGCCAGTCGCGGACAGCCGAACACCGGGGAGCTGTTTTTT.